These 6 T cell receptor beta chains share one sample of origin, sequenced in a study of blood T cell repertoires in COVID-19. Sequencing was performed with immunoSEQ multiplex PCR; in TCRdb, only in-frame clones are kept and a portion is missing. The sample lists hundreds of thousands of clones, 80% to 90% seen once, with less than 9% in the top ten. Sequencing used peripheral blood. These receptors were collected from a woman aged 55 to 70 with COVID-19, enrolled during active disease.

The V gene is TRBV7-6, the J gene TRBJ1-6, with 7 bases lining up with TRBD1. The germline gives CDR1 SGHVS, CDR2 FNYEAQ. The CDR3 runs 16 residues. V shed 1 base, J shed 4 bases, and the junction held 4 bases outside the gene matches. CDR3 sequence: CASSLGGGLYNSPLHF. CDR3 in DNA: TGTGCCAGCAGCTTAGGAGGGGGCTTGTATAATTCACCCCTCCACTTT.

This chain links TRBV4-3 with TRBJ1-2; 9 nucleotides align to TRBD1. Losses at the gene ends were 1 base for V and 6 bases for J; bases not matched to a gene: 6. From germline, CDR1 is LGHNA and CDR2 YSLEER. This CDR3 has 15 amino acids. In nucleotides, the CDR3 is TGCGCCAGCAGCCAAGTGACAGGGGGGACTGATGGCTACACCTTC. Translated: CASSQVTGGTDGYTF.

This rearrangement joins TRBV18 to TRBJ1-2; 10 bases match TRBD1. V lost 2 bases, J lost 0 bases, and 3 bases stayed unmatched. The CDR3 is made up of 16 amino acids. Germline-derived CDR1 and CDR2 are KGHSH and LQKENI. CDR3: CASSPTGTGANYGYTF. The DNA for the CDR3 is TGTGCCAGCTCACCAACCGGGACAGGGGCTAACTATGGCTACACCTTC.

The J gene is TRBJ1-2, the V gene TRBV7-3, with 8 bases lining up with TRBD1. This CDR3 spans 14 amino acids. J was trimmed by 0 bases and V by 5 bases; bases with no gene match: 2. The germline V gene has CDR1 SGHTA and CDR2 FQGTGA. The CDR3 region is CASSRDRSNYGYTF. The CDR3 DNA sequence: TGTGCCAGCAGCCGGGACAGGTCTAACTATGGCTACACCTTC.

The rearrangement links TRBV2 to TRBJ1-2; D remains ambiguous. Trimming pared 7 bases from V and 7 bases from J, leaving 19 bases between. The CDR3 consists of 14 residues. CDR1 is SNHLY, CDR2 FYNNEI, per germline. CDR3 in DNA: TGTGCCAGCATACAAGGAGAATTCTTTGGTGGCTACACCTTC. The encoded protein is CASIQGEFFGGYTF.

The V gene is TRBV3-1 (or the pseudogene TRBV3-2), the J gene TRBJ1-3, with a possible D match to TRBD1 (5 bases). CDR1 LGHDT and CDR2 YNNKEL come from the germline V gene (reference sequence). V was pared by 8 bases and J by 0 bases, with 11 bases between. The length of the CDR3 is 14 residues. CDR3 nucleotides: TGTGCCAGCGCGGATCAGGGCTCTGGAAACACCATATATTTT. Its protein product is CASADQGSGNTIYF.